The 5 T cell receptor beta chains listed next were all sequenced from one sample in a study of regulatory T cells in long-lasting Graves disease. The time point is: persistent/refractory GD, antithyroid drugs over 5 years with positive TRAb. Construction of the TCR library relied on RNA isolated from PBMCs. TCR beta libraries were built with iRepertoire HTBI primers and Arm-PCR of CDR3 regions. TCRdb processed the multiplex PCR reads anew with MiXCR; each CDR3 protein has one entry. The profile shows about 400,000 distinct CDR3 sequences, around 20% of them singletons. The specimen was peripheral blood mononuclear cells (PBMCs), collected when the disease was refractory, from a patient treated with antithyroid drugs. The receptor source for this set is a female donor with Graves disease.

V usage is TRBV7-2 and J usage is TRBJ2-2, with TRBD2 matching over 11 bases. The ends lost 3 bases at V and 5 bases at J; junction bases unmatched: 2. The CDR3 covers 15 residues. Germline CDR1 reads SGHTA; CDR2 reads FQGNSA. The CDR3 sequence: CASSFRLAGTGELFF. Here the CDR3 DNA reads TGTGCCAGCAGCTTTAGACTAGCGGGGACCGGGGAGCTGTTTTTT.

This clonotype was detected a few times. The chain has TRBV7-6 and TRBJ2-5, with TRBD2 matching over 9 bases. Germline V CDR1 and CDR2: SGHVS, FNYEAQ. V dropped 5 bases and J dropped 2; count of bases not matched to a gene: 3. The CDR3 contains 14 residues. CDR3 nucleotides: TGTGCCAGCAGCCGTAGCGGGAGTCAAGAGACCCAGTACTTC. Amino acid sequence: CASSRSGSQETQYF.

This clonotype has a count of ten or more. This chain's CDR3 is CASSLSPLSGGTEAFF. The CDR3 DNA reads TGTGCCAGCAGTTTATCCCCCCTCAGCGGGGGCACTGAAGCTTTCTTT. The chain couples TRBV12-3 or TRBV12-4 to TRBJ1-1; possible D gene TRBD1, 5 bases. V lost 2 bases and J lost 4, with 17 bases in between. The CDR3 runs to 16 residues.

The V gene is TRBV10-3, the J gene TRBJ2-7; the D call may be TRBD1 or TRBD2 (6 bases each). The V end was cut by 6 bases, the J end by 6 bases, with 12 bases between. The CDR3 extends over 12 amino acids. Germline V lookup: CDR1 ENHRY, CDR2 SYGVKD. The CDR3 region has the DNA TGTGCCATCAGACAGGGAGGATTCGAGCAGTACTTC. It encodes CAIRQGGFEQYF.

The V and J genes are TRBV4-1 and TRBJ1-5; D is ambiguous. This CDR3 contains 13 residues. Germline loops: CDR1 MGHRA, CDR2 YSYEKL. V lost 3 bases to trimming and J lost 10 bases, with 13 bases between them. CDR3 protein: CASSQAYLQPQHF. CDR3 bases: TGCGCCAGCAGCCAGGCCTACTTACAACCCCAGCATTTT.